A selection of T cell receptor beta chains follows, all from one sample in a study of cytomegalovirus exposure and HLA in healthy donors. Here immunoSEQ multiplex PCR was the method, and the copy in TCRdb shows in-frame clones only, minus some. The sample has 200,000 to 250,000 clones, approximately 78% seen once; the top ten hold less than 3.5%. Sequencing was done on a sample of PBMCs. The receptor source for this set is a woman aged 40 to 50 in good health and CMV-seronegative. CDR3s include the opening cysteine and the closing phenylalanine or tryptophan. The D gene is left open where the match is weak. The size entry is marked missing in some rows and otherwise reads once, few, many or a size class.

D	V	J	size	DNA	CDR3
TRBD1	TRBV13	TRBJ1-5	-	TGTGCCAGCAGCTTGGGACAGAACAGCAATCAGCCCCAGCATTTT	CASSLGQNSNQPQHF
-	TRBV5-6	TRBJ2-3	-	TGTGCCAGCAGCTTGGGTGCAGGGACTAGCACAGATACGCAGTATTTT	CASSLGAGTSTDTQYF
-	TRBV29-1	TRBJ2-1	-	TGCAGCGTTGAAGATAGACGGGAGACCGACGGAGAGCAGTTCTTC	CSVEDRRETDGEQFF
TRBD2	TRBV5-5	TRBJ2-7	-	TGTGCCAGCAGCCTGAGCCTAGCGGGGGCCTACGAGCAGTACTTC	CASSLSLAGAYEQYF
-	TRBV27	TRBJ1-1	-	TGTGCCAGCAGGACTCCATTGAACACTGAAGCTTTCTTT	CASRTPLNTEAFF
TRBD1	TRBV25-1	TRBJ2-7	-	TGTGCCAGCAGTGTAGGGGGGACAGGGGCCTACGAGCAGTACTTC	CASSVGGTGAYEQYF
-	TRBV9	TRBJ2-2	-	TGTGCCAGCAGCATGACACGATTGAACACCGGGGAGCTGTTTTTT	CASSMTRLNTGELFF
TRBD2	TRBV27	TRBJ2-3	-	TGTGCCAGCAGTACGACTAGCGGGTCTAAAACGCATACAGATACGCAGTATTTT	CASSTTSGSKTHTDTQYF
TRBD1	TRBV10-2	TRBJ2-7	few	TGCGCCAGCAGTGGAAGGGGGCTGTACGAGCAGTACTTC	CASSGRGLYEQYF
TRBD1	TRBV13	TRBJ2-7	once	TGTGCCAGCAGCCCTAGCCAGGACAGGGGGTTTGGCGAGCAGTACTTC	CASSPSQDRGFGEQYF
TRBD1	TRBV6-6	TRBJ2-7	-	TGTGCCAGCAGTTCAACGACAGGGGTCAACGAGCAGTACTTC	CASSSTTGVNEQYF
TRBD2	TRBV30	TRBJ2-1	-	TGTGCCTGGAGTGTATATAGGTGGGGTGAGACTAGCGCTTACAATGAGCAGTTCTTC	CAWSVYRWGETSAYNEQFF
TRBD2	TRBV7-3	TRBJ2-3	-	TGTGCCAGCAGCCCAACCCTGACTAGCGGGAGAAAAGTTTGGACAGATACGCAGTATTTT	CASSPTLTSGRKVWTDTQYF
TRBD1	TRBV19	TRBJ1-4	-	TGTGCCAGTAGTATTTATGGGACAGGGGCGGAAAAACTGTTTTTT	CASSIYGTGAEKLFF
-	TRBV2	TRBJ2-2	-	TGTGCCAGCAGTGACATACAGTCATACACCGGGGAGCTGTTTTTT	CASSDIQSYTGELFF
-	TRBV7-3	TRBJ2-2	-	TGTGCCAGCAGCTTAACGGGACTGGAGAACACCGGGGAGCTGTTTTTT	CASSLTGLENTGELFF
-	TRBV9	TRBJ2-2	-	TGTGCCAGCAGCGTAGGAGGGTCGAACACCGGGGAGCTGTTTTTT	CASSVGGSNTGELFF
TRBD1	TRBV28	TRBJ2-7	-	TGTGCCAGCAGTTGGGGTGACAGGGGGCTTGTATACGAGCAGTACTTC	CASSWGDRGLVYEQYF
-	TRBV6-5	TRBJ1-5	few	TGTGCCAGCAGTTCCTACAGGGTAGGGCAGCCCCAGCATTTT	CASSSYRVGQPQHF
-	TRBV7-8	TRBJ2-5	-	TGTGCCAGCAGCCGAGACACGTACCAAGAGACCCAGTACTTC	CASSRDTYQETQYF
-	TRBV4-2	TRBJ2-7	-	TGTGCCAGCAGCCATCACACTAATGTGGGTGAGCAGTACTTC	CASSHHTNVGEQYF
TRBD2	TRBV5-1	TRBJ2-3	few	TGCGCCAGCAGCATTGGACTAGTGGGAGATACGCAGTATTTT	CASSIGLVGDTQYF
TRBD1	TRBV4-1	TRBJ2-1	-	TGCGCCAGCAGCCACATCACCAGGGGGTCCCACAATGAGCAGTTCTTC	CASSHITRGSHNEQFF
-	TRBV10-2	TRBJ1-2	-	TGCGCCAGCAGTGACAGGTTGTCCTATGGCTACACCTTC	CASSDRLSYGYTF
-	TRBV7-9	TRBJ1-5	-	TGTGCCAGCAGCCGGGGGAATGGCAATCAGCCCCAGCATTTT	CASSRGNGNQPQHF
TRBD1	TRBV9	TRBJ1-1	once	TGTGCCAGCAGCGTCTCCCCAGGGGGCACTGAAGCTTTCTTT	CASSVSPGGTEAFF
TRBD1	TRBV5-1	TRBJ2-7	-	TGCGCCAGCAGCGCGACAGGGTACGAGCAGTACTTC	CASSATGYEQYF
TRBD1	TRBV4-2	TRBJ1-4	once	TGTGCCAGCAGCCAAGACGCGACAGGGGGAACTGAAAAACTGTTTTTT	CASSQDATGGTEKLFF
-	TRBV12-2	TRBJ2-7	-	TGTGCAAGTCGCTTTGGAGGTGGTAGAGAGAGCTCCTACGAGCAGTACTTC	CASRFGGGRESSYEQYF
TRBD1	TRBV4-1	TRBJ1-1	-	TGCGCCAGCAGCCAAGCCGCGGACAGGGCGAACACTGAAGCTTTCTTT	CASSQAADRANTEAFF
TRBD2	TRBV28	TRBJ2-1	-	TGTGCCACCTTTAGCGGGATTGAGCAGTTCTTC	CATFSGIEQFF
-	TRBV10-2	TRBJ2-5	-	TGCGCCAGCACAGAGGAGGGACAGCCACGTACGGAGCAGTACTTC	CASTEEGQPRTEQYF
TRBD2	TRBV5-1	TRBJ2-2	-	TGCGCCAGCAGCCCGAGCGGAGCGGGAGGAATATGGTTGAAAGCCGGGGAGCTGTTTTTT	CASSPSGAGGIWLKAGELFF
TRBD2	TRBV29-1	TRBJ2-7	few	TGCAGCGCAACACTAGCGGCCCACTCCTACGAGCAGTACTTC	CSATLAAHSYEQYF
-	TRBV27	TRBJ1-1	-	TGTGCCAGCAGTTTATTTCGGGGCACTGAAGCTTTCTTT	CASSLFRGTEAFF
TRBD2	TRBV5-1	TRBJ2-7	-	TGCGCCAGCAGCCGAGCGGGGGGCCCATCCTACGAGCAGTACTTC	CASSRAGGPSYEQYF
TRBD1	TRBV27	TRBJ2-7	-	TGTGCCAGCAGTTTATTTGTCGGGGCAGGGGGTACCCCCTACGAGCAGTACTTC	CASSLFVGAGGTPYEQYF
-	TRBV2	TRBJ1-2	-	TGTGCCAGAAGGGGGTCCCCTGAGATAGAGGTCAGACACTTC	CARRGSPEIEVRHF
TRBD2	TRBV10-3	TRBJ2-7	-	TGTGCCTCCCGACTAGCGGGAGGAATAACCTACGAGCAGTACTTC	CASRLAGGITYEQYF
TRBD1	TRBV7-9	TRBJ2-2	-	TGTGCCAGCAGCTTAGGACAGGGGGTCTCGAACACCGGGGAGCTGTTTTTT	CASSLGQGVSNTGELFF
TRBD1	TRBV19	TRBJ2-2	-	TGTGCCACCGGACAGGGGGCATTTACCGGGGAGCTGTTTTTT	CATGQGAFTGELFF
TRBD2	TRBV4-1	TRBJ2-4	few	TGCGCCAGCAGCCAACGCATTAGCGGGAGGTGGGCCAAAAACATTCAGTACTTC	CASSQRISGRWAKNIQYF
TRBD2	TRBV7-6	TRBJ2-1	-	TGTGCCAGCAGTCTTCTCGCGGGGACTAGCGCTGACAATGAGCAGTTCTTC	CASSLLAGTSADNEQFF
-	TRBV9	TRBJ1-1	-	TGTGCCAGCAGCGTAACCTTTAGCACTGAAGCTTTCTTT	CASSVTFSTEAFF
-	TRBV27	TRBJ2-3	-	TGTGCCAGCAGTTTATCGGGGAGTACGCAGTATTTT	CASSLSGSTQYF